These T cell receptor beta chains were read from a single sample in a study of T cells in Graves' hyperthyroidism and ophthalmopathy. TCRdb reprocessed the multiplex PCR reads with MiXCR, giving one entry per CDR3 protein. The sample carries hundreds of thousands of distinct CDR3 sequences, 15% to 20% recorded once. The sequencing sample was made of blood. These receptors were taken from a middle-aged man with Graves' ophthalmopathy. Both conserved end residues are part of each CDR3. Fields, in order: V gene, D gene, J gene, clone size, CDR3 DNA, CDR3 protein. A D gene is named only where the DNA matches it firmly. For some rows the clone size is stated as once, few or many, or as a class when expanded; others skip it.

>TRBV12-3/TRBV12-4|TRBD2|TRBJ2-7|few
TGTGCCAGCAGTTTAGGGGCCTTTCTAGCGGGACCGGACGAGCAGTACTTC
CASSLGAFLAGPDEQYF
>TRBV11-2|TRBD1|TRBJ1-1|many
TGTGCCAGCAGCTTCGCTTTCCTGGGACAGTCGAACACTGAAGCTTTCTTT
CASSFAFLGQSNTEAFF
>TRBV20-1|-|TRBJ2-3|many
TGCAGTGCTCCCCAGGGGACAGATACGCAGTATTTT
CSAPQGTDTQYF
>TRBV6-1|-|TRBJ2-7|few
TGTGCCAGCAGTGAATTGGGGCTCAGCTACGAGCAGTACTTC
CASSELGLSYEQYF
>TRBV3-1|-|TRBJ1-3|many
TGTGCCAGCAGCCAGGCCGACGGGAGGGACACCATATATTTT
CASSQADGRDTIYF
>TRBV15|-|TRBJ1-1|few
TGTGCCACCAGCAGAGGAGGTTTGAATGAAGCTTTCTTT
CATSRGGLNEAFF
>TRBV28|-|TRBJ2-5|few
TGTGCCAGCAGTTCGTTGGTTAATTCGGTGCAGGGGACCCAGTACTTC
CASSSLVNSVQGTQYF
>TRBV7-9|-|TRBJ2-1|many
TGTGCCAGCAGCTTAGGTTTAGGGTTGACCTACAATGAGCAGTTCTTC
CASSLGLGLTYNEQFF
>TRBV25-1|-|TRBJ1-1|-
TGTGCCAGCAGTGGAGGGACTGCTGAAGCTTTCTTT
CASSGGTAEAFF
>TRBV12-3/TRBV12-4|TRBD1|TRBJ2-2|-
TGTGCCAGCAGTTCTGGACAGGCGGGCACCGGGGAGCTGTTTTTT
CASSSGQAGTGELFF
>TRBV28|-|TRBJ1-1|few
TGTGCCAGCAGTTTACCCAAGTACAGGAACACTGAAGCTTTCTTT
CASSLPKYRNTEAFF
>TRBV7-9|TRBD2|TRBJ2-2|-
TGTGCCAGCAGCCCCAGCGGGAGGGCCTCCGGGGAGCTGTTTTTT
CASSPSGRASGELFF
>TRBV5-1|TRBD2|TRBJ2-2|-
TGCGCCAGCAGCTTATCTAGCGGGAGAAACACCGGGGAGCTGTTTTTT
CASSLSSGRNTGELFF
>TRBV20-1|-|TRBJ1-2|-
TGCAGTGCTATAATCCCAGGGCGACCCCTGAACTATGGCTACACCTTC
CSAIIPGRPLNYGYTF
>TRBV19|TRBD2|TRBJ2-1|-
TGTGCCAGTAGTAAGTCCGGGACTAGCGGGAGGACGGGTGAGCAGTTCTTC
CASSKSGTSGRTGEQFF
>TRBV5-1|-|TRBJ1-4|few
TGCGCCAGCAGGGTTGGCAGGGGAGATGAAAAACTGTTTTTT
CASRVGRGDEKLFF
>TRBV29-1|-|TRBJ1-4|-
TGCAGCGTTGAAGAAGTGGAGAAAAAACTGTTTTTT
CSVEEVEKKLFF
>TRBV7-2|-|TRBJ1-1|many
TGTGCCAGCGGCCGGGACGCGCTGAACACTGAAGCTTTCTTT
CASGRDALNTEAFF
>TRBV30|-|TRBJ2-1|-
TGTGCCTGGAGTTGGAACAATGAGCAGTTCTTC
CAWSWNNEQFF
>TRBV28|TRBD2|TRBJ2-7|many
TGTGCCAGCAGTTATAGCGGGATGAGCTCCTACGAGCAGTACTTC
CASSYSGMSSYEQYF
>TRBV19|TRBD2|TRBJ2-3|few
TGTGCCAGTAATCCTAGCGGGGGCCCCACAGATACGCAGTATTTT
CASNPSGGPTDTQYF
>TRBV10-2|TRBD1|TRBJ1-2|-
TGCGCCAGCAGTACAGGGGTGGACTATGGCTACACCTTC
CASSTGVDYGYTF
>TRBV12-3/TRBV12-4|TRBD1|TRBJ2-1|few
TGTGCCAGCAGAGGACAGGGATCCTACAATGAGCAGTTCTTC
CASRGQGSYNEQFF
>TRBV7-9|-|TRBJ2-2|few
TGTGCCAGCAGCTGGGGCGGATCCGGGGAGCTGTTTTTT
CASSWGGSGELFF
>TRBV12-3/TRBV12-4|-|TRBJ2-2|-
TGTGCCAGCAGTTTTTTGGGGATCAACACCGGGGAGCTGTTTTTT
CASSFLGINTGELFF
>TRBV19|-|TRBJ1-5|-
TGTGCCAGTAGTCATGACAGTAGCAATCAGCCCCAGCATTTT
CASSHDSSNQPQHF
>TRBV24-1|TRBD2|TRBJ2-1|few
TGTGCCACCAGTGACGTCGGACTAGCGTCGGGTAATGAGCAGTTCTTC
CATSDVGLASGNEQFF
>TRBV5-1|-|TRBJ2-5|many
TGTGCCAGCAGCTTAGCCGGAGAGACCCAGTACTTC
CASSLAGETQYF
>TRBV28|TRBD2|TRBJ2-7|many
TGTGCCAGCAGCGAGACTAGCGGGGGATCCTACGAGCAGTACTTC
CASSETSGGSYEQYF
>TRBV20-1|TRBD2|TRBJ2-5|-
TGCAGTGCTAGACCCCAACTAGCGGGAGGAGAGACCCAGTACTTC
CSARPQLAGGETQYF
>TRBV5-1|TRBD1|TRBJ1-1|many
TGCGCCAGCAGCTCGGGACAGCTGAACACTGAAGCTTTCTTT
CASSSGQLNTEAFF
>TRBV2|-|TRBJ2-4|many
TGTGCCAGCAGTGCAAGGCAGGGGCTAGCCAAAAACATTCAGTACTTC
CASSARQGLAKNIQYF
>TRBV7-6|-|TRBJ2-1|few
TGTGCCAGCAGCTTAGCAGGACAGAGGCAAAATGAGCAGTTCTTC
CASSLAGQRQNEQFF
>TRBV18|TRBD1|TRBJ1-6|-
TGTGCCAGCTCACCAACGGGGACAGGGCCGGGGGCACCCCTCCACTTT
CASSPTGTGPGAPLHF
>TRBV7-8|-|TRBJ1-6|few
TGTGCCAGCAGCTCCCATTGGGGGAAGCCTTCACCCCTCCACTTT
CASSSHWGKPSPLHF
>TRBV20-1|TRBD2|TRBJ2-3|few
TGCAGTGCTTTAGCGGGAGGGCCTGGAGATACGCAGTATTTT
CSALAGGPGDTQYF
>TRBV7-9|-|TRBJ1-1|-
TGTGCCAGCAGCGAGGGGCCCCCCCCGACGCTAGCTTTCTTT
CASSEGPPPTLAFF
>TRBV11-2|TRBD2|TRBJ2-1|many
TGTGCCAGCAGCTTTACACTAGCGGGGTACAATGAGCAGTTCTTC
CASSFTLAGYNEQFF
>TRBV28|-|TRBJ2-3|many
TGTGCCAGCAGTCCCGGGCCCCCAGGGAGAGATACGCAGTATTTT
CASSPGPPGRDTQYF
>TRBV12-3/TRBV12-4|-|TRBJ2-5|many
TGTGCCAGCAGCAATCGTGTGGAGACCCAGTACTTC
CASSNRVETQYF
>TRBV20-1|TRBD1|TRBJ1-1|many
TGCAGTGCTAGAGATCTGACAGGGGCGAACACTGAAGCTTTCTTT
CSARDLTGANTEAFF
>TRBV10-3|-|TRBJ1-2|-
TGTGCCATCAGTGAGTCATCGGGCGGCTATGGCTACACCTTC
CAISESSGGYGYTF
>TRBV11-2|TRBD1|TRBJ2-1|many
TGTGCCAGCAGCTTCCGACAGGGGCAAAGGGGTGAGCAGTTCTTC
CASSFRQGQRGEQFF
>TRBV7-9|-|TRBJ2-3|few
TGTGCCATCCTAGATAAACAGGACCCCCGTTACACAGATACGCAGTATTTT
CAILDKQDPRYTDTQYF
>TRBV7-2|TRBD2|TRBJ2-7|-
TGTGCCAGCACCGCCCGGGGAGCGGGGTTTTTCGAGCAGTACTTC
CASTARGAGFFEQYF
>TRBV10-3|TRBD2|TRBJ2-1|-
TGTGCCATCACTCAGACTAGCGTGAGCAATGAGCAGTTCTTC
CAITQTSVSNEQFF
>TRBV6-1|-|TRBJ2-3|few
TGTGCCAGCAGTGAATACGGGGTTAGGGGCACAGATACGCAGTATTTT
CASSEYGVRGTDTQYF
>TRBV7-8|TRBD2|TRBJ2-7|few
TGTGCCAGCAGCTTTAGGGCGCGGGGGTACGAGCAGTACTTC
CASSFRARGYEQYF
>TRBV6-2/TRBV6-3|TRBD1|TRBJ1-1|-
TGTGCCAGCAGTACAGGGGGCGGGACTGAAGCTTTCTTT
CASSTGGGTEAFF
>TRBV12-3/TRBV12-4|TRBD2|TRBJ2-5|many
TGTGCCAGCACTTTGATGAGCGGGGTAGAGACCCAGTACTTC
CASTLMSGVETQYF
>TRBV20-1|TRBD2|TRBJ2-7|many
TGCAGTGCTAGGGACGATACTAGCGGGAGGGCAGAGGAGCAGTACTTC
CSARDDTSGRAEEQYF